The entry below describes one T cell receptor (beta chain). Its antigen is undetermined. PCR primers comprised 60 Vbeta and 13 Jbeta primers. Method: immunoSEQ multiplex PCR; TCRdb's copy keeps in-frame clones and lacks some. Found here are under 150,000 clones, 80% to 85% of them singletons; the top ten hold roughly 1.2%. The source of the sample is a study of cytomegalovirus exposure and HLA in healthy donors. Whole-study results and caveats: Later on, a genetic analysis was performed. It linked a missense variant in DCLRE1C with V- and J-gene trimming of TCR beta. Productive rates of about 87% or about 30% were seen for most TCR beta V segments in an earlier analysis.

Germline-derived CDR1 and CDR2 are SGHDT and YYEEEE. The length of the CDR3 is 15 residues. Trimming removed 4 bases at V and 0 bases at J, with 11 bases between. The chain combines TRBV5-6 with TRBJ1-5; D gene uncertain. The sequencing sample was made of PBMCs. This TCR came from a boy aged 5-17 years in good health and CMV-seronegative. As DNA, the CDR3 is TGTGCCAGCAGCGCAGGCACGTATAGCAATCAGCCCCAGCATTTT. Amino acids: CASSAGTYSNQPQHF.